This T cell receptor (beta chain) was documented in a study of blood T cells in healthy people across ages (dated by TCRdb to 2013 to 2016). Study-wide context: Template switching captured roughly one uniquely barcoded TCR beta cDNA molecule per two T cells in model experiments. Using deep sequencing normalized with unique cDNA molecular identifiers, the study measured how TCR beta repertoire diversity changes with age. The donors were divided into four age groups: young (average around 17 years), middle-aged (under 40), aged (approximately 64) and long-lived (nearly 85). To avoid experimental bias, donors of different ages were spread randomly across the sequencing lanes. Using the same blood draw, the study looked at two additional independent replicas of 1 million unique cDNA reads for two donors, one aged 18 to 30 and the other aged 80 or older. Beyond this particular receptor, the publication reports: Observed TCR beta diversity correlated strongly with the percentage of naive T cells measured by flow cytometry. Total diversity estimates from one million sequenced T cells were considered lower bounds and underestimates. Bulk unsorted PBMC profiling prevented conclusive comparison of naive and antigen-experienced compartments. Because donor CMV infection status was unknown, age-related changes in expanded clonotypes were potentially confounded. As age increased, observed TCR beta diversity per million T cells dropped in a roughly linear way, and a significant reduction was already evident by age about 40. Compared with the aged group, the long-lived group had more naive CD4+ T cells, fewer expanded clones and increased TCR diversity, suggesting age selection.

Libraries were built with 5' RACE. This sample was sequenced with an Illumina HiSeq 2500. The second PCR ran for roughly 7 to 11 cycles and used a J-beta primer mix along with a sample-barcoded 5' primer. A template-switch 5' adaptor carrying 12 random nucleotides introduced a unique molecular identifier onto each TCR beta cDNA molecule. Each sample yielded at least 2.5 million CDR3-containing paired-end reads. First-strand cDNA was synthesized from all RNA with the Mint cDNA synthesis kit, primed by a TRBC-specific oligonucleotide. Following uracil-DNA glycosylase treatment, all cDNA underwent a first 18-cycle PCR with the universal primers M1SS and BC2_uni_R. The authors processed their data as follows. Each sample was normalized by randomly selecting 1 million high-quality reads, each carrying a distinct molecular identifier. Reads with shared molecular identifiers were discarded instead of being binned into consensus sequences. CDR3 identification, clonotype clustering and error correction used MiTCR with a Q25 quality threshold and the strictest error-elimination algorithm. A nonparametric unseen species model with Euler transformation was used to estimate a lower bound on total TCR beta diversity. TCRdb reprocessing: public reads trimmed at Q25 with fastp, clones called with MiXCR, in-frame beta chains kept. Every distinct CDR3 protein forms one entry, paired with its most common genes and DNA. TCRdb, not the original authors, processed these V and J calls. The sample has 580,000 or so distinct CDR3 sequences on record, around 50% of them singletons. Of the sample, 20% to 25% falls within the top ten clones.

Systemically healthy Caucasian individuals from Russia, 39 in total and aged about 6 to 95 years, were included as donors. Approximately 10 milliliters of peripheral blood were collected from each donor into EDTA-treated Vacutainer tubes. PBMCs were isolated by Ficoll-Paque density-gradient centrifugation, with at least 7 million obtained per sample. Trizol reagent was used to extract total RNA from PBMCs, with at least 5.5 micrograms per sample. The percentages of naive CD45RAhigh/CD27high T cells were determined by flow cytometry on a PBMC aliquot from every donor. This clonotype has a handful of counts. This clone's antigen is unknown. No per-base quality is available; no much larger clone lies one base away. From the germline V gene (reference sequence), CDR1 is DFQATT and CDR2 is SNEGSKA. From cysteine to phenylalanine, the CDR3 is 16 amino acids long. Only the CDR3 DNA stays, 48 bases, in frame from base 1. Ends trimmed: V by 1 base, J by 1 base; bases unmatched to a gene: 7.

The clonotype originates from a man aged 80 or over in good health. The material sequenced was blood. The sequence is built from TRBV20-1 and TRBJ2-3, and TRBD1 matches 8 of the central bases. CDR3 loop: CSARGPTGVGTDTQYF. The sequenced DNA: TGCAGTGCTAGAGGTCCGACAGGGGTGGGCACAGATACGCAGTATTTT.